These 8 T cell receptor beta chains were sequenced from one sample in a study of cytomegalovirus exposure and HLA in healthy donors. The PCR was carried out with 60 Vbeta primers and 13 Jbeta primers. Sequencing was performed with immunoSEQ multiplex PCR; in TCRdb, only in-frame clones are kept and a portion is missing. This sample yields 250,000 to 350,000 clones, of which just over 85% are seen a single time; 3% to 4% belongs to the top ten. Sequences were obtained from PBMCs. The receptors were gathered from a man aged 40-55 years in good health and CMV-seropositive.

The chain has TRBV7-3 and TRBJ2-2; TRBD2 agrees at 8 bases. Trimming took 5 bases from V and 5 from J; bases not matched to a gene: 10. Germline V lookup: CDR1 SGHTA, CDR2 FQGTGA. CDR3 length: 16 residues. DNA of the CDR3: TGTGCCAGCAGCCAGGGCCTAGCGGGCGGTACCGGGGAGCTGTTTTTT. It specifies CASSQGLAGGTGELFF.

V usage is TRBV27 and J usage is TRBJ2-1; D uncertain. Trimming pared 5 bases from V and 1 base from J, leaving 12 bases between. The CDR3 is made up of 15 amino acids. Per the germline V gene, CDR1 is MNHEY and CDR2 is SMNVEV (reference sequence). CDR3: CASSGELASYNEQFF. CDR3 DNA: TGTGCCAGCAGTGGAGAATTAGCTTCCTACAATGAGCAGTTCTTC.

This chain links TRBV11-2 with TRBJ2-3; D gene ambiguous. V lost 5 bases and J lost 5, with 8 bases in between. CDR3 length: 12 residues. Per the germline V gene, CDR1 is SGHAT and CDR2 is FQNNGV. CDR3 in amino acids: CASSPNGDTQYF. CDR3 sequence (DNA): TGTGCCAGCAGCCCGAACGGAGATACGCAGTATTTT.

The genes are TRBV18 and TRBJ2-1, with no clear D. The CDR3 sequence is 15 residues long. V dropped 2 bases and J dropped 8 bases, with 16 bases sitting between them. The germline gives CDR1 KGHSH, CDR2 LQKENI. The CDR3 nucleotides are TGTGCCAGCTCACCATCTCGCGCCCCTGAGGATGAGCAGTTCTTC. This translates into CASSPSRAPEDEQFF.

This chain connects TRBV2 to TRBJ2-5; TRBD1 matches 11 bases. V was pared by 5 bases and J by 4 bases, with 12 bases of the junction left unmatched. CDR1 is SNHLY, CDR2 FYNNEI, per germline. The CDR3 contains 17 residues. CDR3: CASSSRGGQGAGETQYF. The CDR3 DNA is TGTGCCAGCAGTTCCCGGGGCGGACAGGGGGCCGGAGAGACCCAGTACTTC.

The chain recombines TRBV28 with TRBJ2-7; TRBD2 might be the D (6 bases). V shed 7 bases and J shed 3 bases, with 19 bases lying between them. This CDR3 is 15 amino acids long. Germline loops: CDR1 MDHEN, CDR2 SYDVKM. As DNA, the CDR3 is TGTGCCAGCACCCGAAGGGGAGGCAGCCGCTACGAGCAGTACTTC. This codes for CASTRRGGSRYEQYF.

This clone occurred once. The chain couples TRBV19 to TRBJ1-5, with D perhaps matching TRBD1 (5 bases). The germline V and J ends were trimmed by 3 bases and 0 bases, with 9 bases remaining between them. CDR3 length: 15 amino acids. CDR1 and CDR2 (germline): LNHDA, SQIVND (reference sequence). CDR3 sequence: CASSMGDYSNQPQHF. The CDR3 DNA reads TGTGCCAGTAGTATGGGGGACTATAGCAATCAGCCCCAGCATTTT.

This chain links TRBV5-1 with TRBJ2-7; 7 positions match TRBD1. V gave up 6 bases and J gave up 1 base; unmatched junction bases: 7. The CDR3 extends over 14 amino acids. Germline loops: CDR1 SGHRS, CDR2 YFSETQ. The CDR3 bases are TGCGCCAGCAAATTCATACAGGGGTCCTACGAGCAGTACTTC. Its protein product is CASKFIQGSYEQYF.